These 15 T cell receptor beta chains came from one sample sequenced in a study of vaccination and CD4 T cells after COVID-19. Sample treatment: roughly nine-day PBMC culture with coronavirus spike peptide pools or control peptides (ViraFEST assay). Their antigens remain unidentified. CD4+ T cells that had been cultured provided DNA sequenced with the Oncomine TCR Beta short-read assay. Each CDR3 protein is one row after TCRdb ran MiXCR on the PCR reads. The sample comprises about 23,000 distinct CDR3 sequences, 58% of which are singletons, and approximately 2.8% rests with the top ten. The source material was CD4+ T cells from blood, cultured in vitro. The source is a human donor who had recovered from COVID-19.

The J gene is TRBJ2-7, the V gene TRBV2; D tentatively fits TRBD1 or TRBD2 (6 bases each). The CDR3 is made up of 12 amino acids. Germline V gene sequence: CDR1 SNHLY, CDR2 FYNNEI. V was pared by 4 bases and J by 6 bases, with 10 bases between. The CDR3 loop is CASSVRGGEQYF. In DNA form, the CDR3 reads TGTGCCAGCAGTGTCAGGGGAGGCGAGCAGTACTTC.

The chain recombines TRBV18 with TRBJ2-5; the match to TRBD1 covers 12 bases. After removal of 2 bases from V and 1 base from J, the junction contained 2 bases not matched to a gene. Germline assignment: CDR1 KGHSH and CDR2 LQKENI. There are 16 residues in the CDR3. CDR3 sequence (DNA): TGTGCCAGCTCACCAGGGACAGGGGGCTTCCAAGAGACCCAGTACTTC. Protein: CASSPGTGGFQETQYF.

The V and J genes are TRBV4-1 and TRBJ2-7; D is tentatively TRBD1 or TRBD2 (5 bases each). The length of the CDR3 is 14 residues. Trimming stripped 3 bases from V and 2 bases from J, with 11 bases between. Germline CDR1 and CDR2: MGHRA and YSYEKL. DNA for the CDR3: TGCGCCAGCAGCCAGGGGAGAGGGGCCTACGAGCAGTACTTC. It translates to CASSQGRGAYEQYF.

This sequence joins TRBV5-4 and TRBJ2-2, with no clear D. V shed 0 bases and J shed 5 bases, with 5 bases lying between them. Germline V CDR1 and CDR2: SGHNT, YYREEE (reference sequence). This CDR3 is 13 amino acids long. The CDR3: CASSLVGTGELFF. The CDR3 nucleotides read TGTGCCAGCAGCTTGGTGGGAACCGGGGAGCTGTTTTTT.

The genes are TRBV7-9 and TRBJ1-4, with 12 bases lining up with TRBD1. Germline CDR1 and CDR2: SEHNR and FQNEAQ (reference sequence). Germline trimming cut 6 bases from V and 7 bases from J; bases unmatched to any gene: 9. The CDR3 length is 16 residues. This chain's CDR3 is CASSTGTGGLSEKLFF. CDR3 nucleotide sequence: TGTGCCAGCAGTACCGGGACAGGGGGCTTAAGTGAAAAACTGTTTTTT.

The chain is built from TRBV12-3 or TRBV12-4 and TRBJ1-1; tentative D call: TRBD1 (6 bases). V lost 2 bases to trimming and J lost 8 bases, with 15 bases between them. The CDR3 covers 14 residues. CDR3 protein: CASSLRGGAPEAFF. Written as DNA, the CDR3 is TGTGCCAGCAGTTTAAGGGGGGGGGCCCCGGAAGCTTTCTTT.

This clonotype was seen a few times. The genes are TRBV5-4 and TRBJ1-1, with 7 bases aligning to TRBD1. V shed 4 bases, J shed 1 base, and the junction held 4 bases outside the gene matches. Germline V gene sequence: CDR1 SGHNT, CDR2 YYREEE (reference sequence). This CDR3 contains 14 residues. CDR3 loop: CASSAGQRNTEAFF. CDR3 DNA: TGTGCCAGCAGCGCGGGACAGAGGAACACTGAAGCTTTCTTT.

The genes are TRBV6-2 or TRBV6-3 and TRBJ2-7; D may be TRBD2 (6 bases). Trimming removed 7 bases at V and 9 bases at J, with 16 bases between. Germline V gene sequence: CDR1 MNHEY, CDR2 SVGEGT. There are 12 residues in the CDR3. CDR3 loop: CASTTHSGAQYF. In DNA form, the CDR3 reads TGTGCCAGCACAACTCATAGCGGTGCGCAGTACTTC.

CDR3 nucleotides: TGCAGTGCTAGTAGGACTAGCGGGAGGCGTACGCAGTATTTT. This encodes CSASRTSGRRTQYF. V is TRBV20-1 and J is TRBJ2-3, with 14 bases identical to TRBD2. The CDR3 extends over 14 amino acids. Germline CDR1 DFQATT, CDR2 SNEGSKA (reference sequence). V lost 3 bases and J lost 8; bases outside the gene matches: 4.

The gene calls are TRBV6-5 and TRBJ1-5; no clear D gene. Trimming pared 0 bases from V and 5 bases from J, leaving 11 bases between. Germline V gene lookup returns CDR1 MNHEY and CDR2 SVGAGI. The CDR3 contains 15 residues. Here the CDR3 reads CASSYSLGVDQPQHF. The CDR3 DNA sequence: TGTGCCAGCAGTTACTCGTTAGGCGTAGATCAGCCCCAGCATTTT.

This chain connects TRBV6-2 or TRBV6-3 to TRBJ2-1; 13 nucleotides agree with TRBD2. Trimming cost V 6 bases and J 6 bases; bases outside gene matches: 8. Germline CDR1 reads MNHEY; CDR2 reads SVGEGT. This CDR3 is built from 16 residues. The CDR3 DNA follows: TGTGCCAGCAGACCACTAGCGGGAGGGCCTATCAATGAGCAGTTCTTC. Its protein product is CASRPLAGGPINEQFF.

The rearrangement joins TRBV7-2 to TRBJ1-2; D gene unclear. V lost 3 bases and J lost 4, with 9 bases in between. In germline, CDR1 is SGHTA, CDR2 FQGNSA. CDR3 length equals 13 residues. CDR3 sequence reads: CASSLPGFYGYTF. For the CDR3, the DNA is TGTGCCAGCAGCTTGCCCGGCTTCTATGGCTACACCTTC. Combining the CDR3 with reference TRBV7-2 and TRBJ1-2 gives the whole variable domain GAGVSQSPSNKVTEKGKDVELRCDPISGHTALYWYRQSLGQGLEFLIYFQGNSAPDKSGLPSDRFSAERTGGSVSTLTIQRTQQEDSAVYLCASSLPGFYGYTFGSGTRLTVV.

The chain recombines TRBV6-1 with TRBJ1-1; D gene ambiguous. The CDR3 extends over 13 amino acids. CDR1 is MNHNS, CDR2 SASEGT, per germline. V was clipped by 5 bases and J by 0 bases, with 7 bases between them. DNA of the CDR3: TGTGCCAGCAGTCGGAGGTTGAACACTGAAGCTTTCTTT. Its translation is CASSRRLNTEAFF.

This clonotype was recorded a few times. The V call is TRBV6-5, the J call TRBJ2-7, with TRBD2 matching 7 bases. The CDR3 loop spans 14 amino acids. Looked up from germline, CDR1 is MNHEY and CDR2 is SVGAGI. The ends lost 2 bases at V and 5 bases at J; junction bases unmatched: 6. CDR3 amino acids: CASSYTAGSHEQYF. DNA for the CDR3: TGTGCCAGCAGTTACACAGCGGGATCCCACGAGCAGTACTTC.

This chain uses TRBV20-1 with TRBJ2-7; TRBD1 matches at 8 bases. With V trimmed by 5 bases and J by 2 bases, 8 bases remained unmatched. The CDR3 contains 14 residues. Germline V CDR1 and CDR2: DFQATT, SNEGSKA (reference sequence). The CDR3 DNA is TGCAGTGCTTTTCCGGACAGGGCCACCTACGAGCAGTACTTC. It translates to CSAFPDRATYEQYF.